Sequencing of this T cell receptor beta chain was carried out in a study of control samples from healthy donors and cancer patients. This CDR3 region has 15 residues. Only in-frame clones appear in the TCRdb table, and some are missing; sequencing was by immunoSEQ multiplex PCR. The sample consists of approximately 100,000 clones, just over 90% of them appearing once. This sequence originates from a human donor in good health. The donor label of this sample is uncertain. This chain connects TRBV21-1 to TRBJ1-2. TRBV21-1 is a known pseudogene. The sequenced material came from blood. The CDR3 region is CASSNLYGSLLSYTF. CDR3 nucleotide sequence: TGTGCCAGCAGCAATCTCTACGGATCCCTCCTGAGCTACACCTTC.